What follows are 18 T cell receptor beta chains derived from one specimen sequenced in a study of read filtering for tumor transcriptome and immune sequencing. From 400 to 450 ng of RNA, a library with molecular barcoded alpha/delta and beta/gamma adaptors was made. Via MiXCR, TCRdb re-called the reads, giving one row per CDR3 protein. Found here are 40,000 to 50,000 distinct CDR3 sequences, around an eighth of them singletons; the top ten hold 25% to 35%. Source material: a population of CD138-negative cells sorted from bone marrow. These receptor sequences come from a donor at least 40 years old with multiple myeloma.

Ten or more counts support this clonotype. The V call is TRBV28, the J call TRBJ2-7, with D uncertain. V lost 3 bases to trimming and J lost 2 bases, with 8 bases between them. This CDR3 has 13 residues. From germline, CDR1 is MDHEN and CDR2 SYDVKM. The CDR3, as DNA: TGTGCCAGCAGTTTGACGCACCCCTACGAGCAGTACTTC. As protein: CASSLTHPYEQYF.

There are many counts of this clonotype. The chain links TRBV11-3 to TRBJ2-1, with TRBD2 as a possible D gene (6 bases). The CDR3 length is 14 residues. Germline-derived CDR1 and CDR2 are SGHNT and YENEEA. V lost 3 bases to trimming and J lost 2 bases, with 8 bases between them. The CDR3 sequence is CASSLEGAYNEQFF. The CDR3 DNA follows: TGTGCCAGCAGCTTGGAGGGAGCCTACAATGAGCAGTTCTTC. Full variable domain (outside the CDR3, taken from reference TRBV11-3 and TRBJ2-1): EAGVVQSPRYKIIEKKQPVAFWCNPISGHNTLYWYLQNLGQGPELLIRYENEEAVDDSQLPKDRFSAERLKGVDSTLKIQPAELGDSAVYLCASSLEGAYNEQFFGPGTRLTVL.

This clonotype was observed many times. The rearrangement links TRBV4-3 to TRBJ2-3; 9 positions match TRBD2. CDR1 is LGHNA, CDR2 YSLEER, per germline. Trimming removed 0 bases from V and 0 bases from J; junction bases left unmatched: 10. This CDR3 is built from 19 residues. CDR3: CASSQDSAGGGSSTDTQYF. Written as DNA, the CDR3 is TGCGCCAGCAGCCAAGACTCCGCGGGAGGGGGATCTAGCACAGATACGCAGTATTTT.

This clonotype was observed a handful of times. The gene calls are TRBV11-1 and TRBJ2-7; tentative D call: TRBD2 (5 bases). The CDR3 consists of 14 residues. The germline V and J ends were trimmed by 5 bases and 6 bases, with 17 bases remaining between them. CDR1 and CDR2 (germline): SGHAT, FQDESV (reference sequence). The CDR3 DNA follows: TGTGCCAGCAGCCCCATAGCGAAAACCTTCGAGCAGTACTTC. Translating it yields CASSPIAKTFEQYF.

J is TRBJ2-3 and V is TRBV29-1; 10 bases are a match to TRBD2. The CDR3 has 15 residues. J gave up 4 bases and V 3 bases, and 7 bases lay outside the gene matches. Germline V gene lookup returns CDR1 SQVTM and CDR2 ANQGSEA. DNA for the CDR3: TGCAGCGTTGAGGGTACTAGCGGGATTCCAGATACGCAGTATTTT. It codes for CSVEGTSGIPDTQYF.

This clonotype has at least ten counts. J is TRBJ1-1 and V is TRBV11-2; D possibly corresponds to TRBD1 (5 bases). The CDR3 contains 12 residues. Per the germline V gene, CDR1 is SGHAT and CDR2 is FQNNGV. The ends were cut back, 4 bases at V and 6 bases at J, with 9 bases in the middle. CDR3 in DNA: TGTGCCAGCAGCTATAGGACACCTGAAGCTTTCTTT. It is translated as CASSYRTPEAFF.

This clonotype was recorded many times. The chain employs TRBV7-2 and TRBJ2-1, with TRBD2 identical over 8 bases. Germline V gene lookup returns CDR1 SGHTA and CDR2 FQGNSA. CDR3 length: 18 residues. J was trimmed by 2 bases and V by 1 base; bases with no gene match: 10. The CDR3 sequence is CASSLVREGREPYNEQFF. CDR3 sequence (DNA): TGTGCCAGCAGCTTAGTACGGGAGGGCCGTGAGCCCTACAATGAGCAGTTCTTC. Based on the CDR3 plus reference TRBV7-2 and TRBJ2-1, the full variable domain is GAGVSQSPSNKVTEKGKDVELRCDPISGHTALYWYRQSLGQGLEFLIYFQGNSAPDKSGLPSDRFSAERTGGSVSTLTIQRTQQEDSAVYLCASSLVREGREPYNEQFFGPGTRLTVL.

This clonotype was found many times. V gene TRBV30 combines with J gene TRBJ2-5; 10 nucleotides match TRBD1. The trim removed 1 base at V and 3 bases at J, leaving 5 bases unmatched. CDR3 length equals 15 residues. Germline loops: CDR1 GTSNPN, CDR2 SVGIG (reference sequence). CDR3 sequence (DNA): TGTGCCTGGAGTGGGGACAGGGGTAAAAAAGAGACCCAGTACTTC. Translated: CAWSGDRGKKETQYF. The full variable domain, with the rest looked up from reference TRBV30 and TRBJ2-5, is SQTIHQWPATLVQPVGSPLSLECTVEGTSNPNLYWYRQAAGRGLQLLFYSVGIGQISSEVPQNLSASRPQDRQFILSSKKLLLSDSGFYLCAWSGDRGKKETQYFGPGTRLLVL.

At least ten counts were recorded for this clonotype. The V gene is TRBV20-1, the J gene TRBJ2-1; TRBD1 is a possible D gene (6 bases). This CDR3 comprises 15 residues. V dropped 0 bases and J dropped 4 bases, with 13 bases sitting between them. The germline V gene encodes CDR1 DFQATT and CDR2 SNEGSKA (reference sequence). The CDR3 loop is CSARDQGYLYNEQFF. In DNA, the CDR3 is TGCAGTGCTAGAGATCAGGGGTACTTATACAATGAGCAGTTCTTC.

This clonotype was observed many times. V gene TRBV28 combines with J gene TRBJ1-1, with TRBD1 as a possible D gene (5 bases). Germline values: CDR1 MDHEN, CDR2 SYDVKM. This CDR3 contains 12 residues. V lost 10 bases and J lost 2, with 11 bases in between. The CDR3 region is CAIRDANTEAFF. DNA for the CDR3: TGTGCCATACGGGACGCAAACACTGAAGCTTTCTTT.

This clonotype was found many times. The CDR3 sequence is CSVGQTGELFF. In DNA form, the CDR3 reads TGCAGCGTCGGACAAACCGGGGAGCTGTTTTTT. The chain couples TRBV29-1 to TRBJ2-2; weak D call: TRBD1 (5 bases). Trimming cost V 6 bases and J 5 bases, with 7 bases left between them. The CDR3 totals 11 residues. Per germline, CDR1 SQVTM and CDR2 ANQGSEA.

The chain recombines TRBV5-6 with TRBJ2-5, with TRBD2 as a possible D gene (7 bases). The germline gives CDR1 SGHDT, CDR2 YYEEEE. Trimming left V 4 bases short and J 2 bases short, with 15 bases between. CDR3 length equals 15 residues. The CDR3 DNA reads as TGTGCCAGCAGCCCCCAGGGAGGGGGTCAAGAGACCCAGTACTTC. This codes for CASSPQGGGQETQYF.

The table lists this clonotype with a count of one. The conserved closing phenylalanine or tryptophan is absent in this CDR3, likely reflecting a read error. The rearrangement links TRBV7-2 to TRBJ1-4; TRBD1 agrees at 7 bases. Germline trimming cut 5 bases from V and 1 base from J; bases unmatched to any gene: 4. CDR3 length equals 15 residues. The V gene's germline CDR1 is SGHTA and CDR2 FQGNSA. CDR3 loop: CASSPRTGTNEKLFS. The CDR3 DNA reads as TGTGCCAGCAGCCCTCGGACAGGAACTAATGAAAAACTGTTTTCT.

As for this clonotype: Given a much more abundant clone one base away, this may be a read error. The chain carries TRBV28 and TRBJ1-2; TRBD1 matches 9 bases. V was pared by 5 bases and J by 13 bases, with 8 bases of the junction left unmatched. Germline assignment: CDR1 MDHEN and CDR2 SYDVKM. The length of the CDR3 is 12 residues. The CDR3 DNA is TGTGCCAGCAGTCTCGGACAGGGGCCGCCCACCTTC. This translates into CASSLGQGPPTF.

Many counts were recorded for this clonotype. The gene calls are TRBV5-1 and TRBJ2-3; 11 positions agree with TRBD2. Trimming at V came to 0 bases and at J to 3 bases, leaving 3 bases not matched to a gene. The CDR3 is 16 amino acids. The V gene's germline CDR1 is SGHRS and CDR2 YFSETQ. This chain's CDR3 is CASSLGLAGSTDTQYF. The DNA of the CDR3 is TGCGCCAGCAGCTTGGGACTAGCGGGAAGTACAGATACGCAGTATTTT.

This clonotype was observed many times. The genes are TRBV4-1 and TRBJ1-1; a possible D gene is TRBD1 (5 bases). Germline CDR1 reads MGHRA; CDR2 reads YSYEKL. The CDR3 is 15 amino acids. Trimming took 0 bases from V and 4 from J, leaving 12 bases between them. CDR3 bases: TGCGCCAGCAGCCAAGAACAGGATCAGAGCACTGAAGCTTTCTTT. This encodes CASSQEQDQSTEAFF.

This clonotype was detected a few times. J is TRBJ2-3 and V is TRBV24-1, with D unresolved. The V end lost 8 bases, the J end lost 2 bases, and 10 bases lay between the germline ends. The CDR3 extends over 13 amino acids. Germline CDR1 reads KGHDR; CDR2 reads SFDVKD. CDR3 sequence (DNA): TGTGCCACCAAAGGCCAATTCACAGATACGCAGTATTTT. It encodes CATKGQFTDTQYF.

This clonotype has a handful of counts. The CDR3 region is CASSDTGNYGYTF. In nucleotides, the CDR3 is TGTGCCAGCAGTGATACAGGCAACTATGGCTACACCTTC. This sequence joins TRBV2 and TRBJ1-2, with a tentative D call TRBD1 (5 bases). Per the germline V gene, CDR1 is SNHLY and CDR2 is FYNNEI. V lost 3 bases and J lost 2, with 7 bases in between. The CDR3 has 13 residues.